This T cell receptor (beta chain) appears in the sequencing data of a study of cytomegalovirus exposure and HLA in healthy donors. As for this clone: Its antigen is unidentified.

Study observations and caveats: TRBV6-2, TRBV6-3 and some other V segments were excluded as indistinguishable. The authors judged a highly shared variant cluster likely a sequencing artifact. Later analysis suggested most CMV-associated TCR beta chains were HLA-restricted.

Researchers ran the PCR with 60 Vbeta and 13 Jbeta primers. Some clones are missing from TCRdb's copy, which holds only in-frame ones; the method was immunoSEQ multiplex PCR. The sample lists approximately 150,000 clones; approximately 60% were seen once. Germline V CDR1 and CDR2: SEHNR, FQNEAQ (reference sequence). The J segment lost 8 bases and the V segment lost 4 bases, leaving 12 bases of the junction unmatched. This CDR3 region has 16 residues. The source of this sequence is a woman aged 55-75 years in good health and CMV-seropositive. The specimen was PBMCs. This rearrangement joins TRBV7-9 to TRBJ2-1, with 9 bases identical to TRBD2. The CDR3: CASSSTAVGLAYEQFF. The CDR3 DNA reads as TGTGCCAGCAGCTCCACCGCCGTGGGACTAGCTTATGAGCAGTTCTTC.